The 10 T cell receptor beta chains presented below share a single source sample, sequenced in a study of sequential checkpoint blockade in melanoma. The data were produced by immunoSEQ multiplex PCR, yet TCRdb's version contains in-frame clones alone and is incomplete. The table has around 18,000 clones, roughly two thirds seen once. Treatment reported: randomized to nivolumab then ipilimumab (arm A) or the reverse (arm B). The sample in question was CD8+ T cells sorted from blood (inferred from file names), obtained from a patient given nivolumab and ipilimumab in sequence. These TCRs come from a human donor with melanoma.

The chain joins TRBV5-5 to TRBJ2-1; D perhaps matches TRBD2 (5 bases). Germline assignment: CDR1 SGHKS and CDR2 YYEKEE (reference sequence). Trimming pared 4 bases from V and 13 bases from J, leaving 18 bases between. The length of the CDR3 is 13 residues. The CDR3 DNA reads TGTGCCAGCAGCATCGGACTCGAAATAATCCAGTTCTTC. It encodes CASSIGLEIIQFF.

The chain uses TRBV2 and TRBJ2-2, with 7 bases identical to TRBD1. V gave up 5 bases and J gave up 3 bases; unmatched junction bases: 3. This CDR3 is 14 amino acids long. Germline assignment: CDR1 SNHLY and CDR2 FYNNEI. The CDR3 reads CASSWDSHTGELFF. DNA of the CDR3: TGTGCCAGCAGTTGGGACAGTCACACCGGGGAGCTGTTTTTT.

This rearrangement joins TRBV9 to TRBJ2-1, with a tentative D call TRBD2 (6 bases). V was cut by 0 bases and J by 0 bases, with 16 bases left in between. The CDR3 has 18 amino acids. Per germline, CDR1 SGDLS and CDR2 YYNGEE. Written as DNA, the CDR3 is TGTGCCAGCAGCGTAGGGAAGACTAGTCTTCGCTCCTACAATGAGCAGTTCTTC. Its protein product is CASSVGKTSLRSYNEQFF.

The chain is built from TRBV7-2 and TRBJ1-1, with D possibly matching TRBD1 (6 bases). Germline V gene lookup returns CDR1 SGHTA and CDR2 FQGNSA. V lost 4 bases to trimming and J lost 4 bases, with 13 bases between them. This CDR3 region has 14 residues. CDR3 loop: CASSSAGAGTEAFF. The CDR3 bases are TGTGCCAGCAGCTCCGCGGGGGCTGGCACTGAAGCTTTCTTT. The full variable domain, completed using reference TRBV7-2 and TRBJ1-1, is GAGVSQSPSNKVTEKGKDVELRCDPISGHTALYWYRQSLGQGLEFLIYFQGNSAPDKSGLPSDRFSAERTGGSVSTLTIQRTQQEDSAVYLCASSSAGAGTEAFFGQGTRLTVV.

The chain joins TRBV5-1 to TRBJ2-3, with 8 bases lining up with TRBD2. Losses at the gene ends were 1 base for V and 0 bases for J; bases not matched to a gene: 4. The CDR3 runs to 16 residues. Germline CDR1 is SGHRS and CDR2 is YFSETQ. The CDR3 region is CASSLSASGSTDTQYF. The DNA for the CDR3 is TGCGCCAGCAGCTTGTCAGCTAGCGGGAGCACAGATACGCAGTATTTT.

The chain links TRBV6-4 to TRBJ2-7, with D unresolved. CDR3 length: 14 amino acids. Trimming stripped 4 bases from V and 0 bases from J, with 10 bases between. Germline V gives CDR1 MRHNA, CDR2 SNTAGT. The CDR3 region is CASSGQESSYEQYF. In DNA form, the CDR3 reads TGTGCCAGCAGTGGGCAGGAAAGCTCCTACGAGCAGTACTTC.

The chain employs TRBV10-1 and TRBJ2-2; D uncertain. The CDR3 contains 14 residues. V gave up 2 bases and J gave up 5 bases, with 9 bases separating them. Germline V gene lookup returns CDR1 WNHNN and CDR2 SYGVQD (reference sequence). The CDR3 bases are TGCGCCAGCAGTGAGGACCTGAGGACCGGGGAGCTGTTTTTT. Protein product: CASSEDLRTGELFF.

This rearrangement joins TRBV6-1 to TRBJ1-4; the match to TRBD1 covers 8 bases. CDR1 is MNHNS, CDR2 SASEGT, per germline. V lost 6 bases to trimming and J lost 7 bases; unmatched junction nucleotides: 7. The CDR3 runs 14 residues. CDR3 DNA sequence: TGTGCCAGCAGCAGGGGGCAGGGACCTGAAAAACTGTTTTTT. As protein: CASSRGQGPEKLFF.

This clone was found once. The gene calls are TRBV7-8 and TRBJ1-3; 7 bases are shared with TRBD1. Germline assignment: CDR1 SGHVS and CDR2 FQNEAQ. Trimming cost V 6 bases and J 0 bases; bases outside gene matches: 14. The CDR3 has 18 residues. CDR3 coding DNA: TGTGCCAGCAGTCGTCGCGGCGGACAGGCTACCTCTGGAAACACCATATATTTT. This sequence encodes CASSRRGGQATSGNTIYF.

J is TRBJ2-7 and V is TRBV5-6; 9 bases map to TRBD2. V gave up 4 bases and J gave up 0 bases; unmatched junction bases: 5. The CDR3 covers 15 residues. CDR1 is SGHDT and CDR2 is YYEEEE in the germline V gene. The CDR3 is CASSPIAGVSYEQYF. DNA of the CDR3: TGTGCCAGCAGCCCCATAGCGGGAGTCTCCTACGAGCAGTACTTC.